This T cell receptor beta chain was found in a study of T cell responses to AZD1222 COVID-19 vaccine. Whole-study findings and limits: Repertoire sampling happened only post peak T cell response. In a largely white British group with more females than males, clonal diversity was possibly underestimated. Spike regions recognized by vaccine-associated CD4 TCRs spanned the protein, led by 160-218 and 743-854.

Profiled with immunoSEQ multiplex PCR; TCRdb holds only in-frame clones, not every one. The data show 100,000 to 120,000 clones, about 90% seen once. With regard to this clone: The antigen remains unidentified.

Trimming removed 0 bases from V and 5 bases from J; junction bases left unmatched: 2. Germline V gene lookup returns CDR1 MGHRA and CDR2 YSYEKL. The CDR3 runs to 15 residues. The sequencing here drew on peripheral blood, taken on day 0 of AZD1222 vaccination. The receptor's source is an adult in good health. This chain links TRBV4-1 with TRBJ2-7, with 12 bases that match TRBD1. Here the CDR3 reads CASSQEGTGGNEQYF. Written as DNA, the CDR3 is TGCGCCAGCAGCCAAGAGGGGACAGGGGGCAACGAGCAGTACTTC.